The clone carrying this TCR beta chain was recorded many times. Its antigen remains unidentified. This entry comes from a study of immune heterogeneity within non-small cell lung tumors. Overall study results and limits: Recurrence of the same dominant CDR3 beta clonotypes was seen across tumor sites within a patient, and site-unique high-frequency clones were present alongside them. T-cell receptor beta clonotypes at high frequency differed largely between individual patients. Local T-cell repertoire clonality was correlated with local tumor mutational burden, and the correlation was positive. It was moderate in strength but statistically significant (R about 0.35).

CDR1 and CDR2 from the germline V gene are MGHRA and YSYEKL. This CDR3 contains 15 residues. The V and J ends lost 1 base and 7 bases, in that order; junction bases with no gene match: 10. Template material for each sample was 550 to 700 ng of bulk tumor genomic DNA. Multiple biopsies spaced far apart were taken from each primary tumor during surgery. Those enrolled were patients newly diagnosed with untreated non-small cell lung cancer and undergoing curative surgery. A multiplex PCR containing 32 V primers and 13 J primers was used to amplify TCR beta CDR3. TCRdb reprocessed the multiplex PCR reads with MiXCR, giving one entry per CDR3 protein. The sample has under 35,000 distinct CDR3 sequences, around 28% seen once.

Input material: lung tumor tissue. The TCR originated in a man aged 35 to 55 with non-small cell lung cancer. The chain carries TRBV4-1 and TRBJ2-7; 7 nucleotides match TRBD1. CDR3 bases: TGCGCCAGCAGCCAAGTTGTACAGGGGCTGGGGGAGCAGTACTTC. Its translation is CASSQVVQGLGEQYF.